This T cell receptor (beta chain) was sequenced for a study of blood T cell repertoires in COVID-19. Here immunoSEQ multiplex PCR was the method, and the copy in TCRdb shows in-frame clones only, minus some. The sample includes about 150,000 clones, roughly four fifths seen only once; the top ten take 10% to 15%. Only one count was recorded for this clone. The receptor was isolated from a man aged 70-80 years who had recovered from COVID-19. Sequencing input: peripheral blood.

DNA of the CDR3: TGCGCCAGCAGCGTACAGGGTGCGGGTCGCTCCTACGAGCAGTACTTC. Its protein product is CASSVQGAGRSYEQYF. The chain employs TRBV5-1 and TRBJ2-7; a possible D gene is TRBD1 (6 bases). CDR3 length equals 16 residues. Deletions cut 4 bases from V and 0 bases from J, with 17 bases between. CDR1 and CDR2 from the germline V gene are SGHRS and YFSETQ.